Below, 10 T cell receptor beta chains from the same sample are listed, as sequenced in a study of cytomegalovirus exposure and HLA in healthy donors. A multiplex PCR was run with 60 Vbeta primers and 13 Jbeta primers. This table comes from immunoSEQ multiplex PCR, and its TCRdb copy is limited to in-frame clones, with some not included. The sample lists about 92,000 clones, roughly 80% seen once, with roughly 1.3% in the top ten. The material sequenced was PBMCs. Source of these receptors: a girl aged 2 to 10 in good health and CMV-seropositive.

V is TRBV10-1 and J is TRBJ2-7, with D tentatively TRBD2 (7 bases). Trimming cost V 4 bases and J 1 base, with 14 bases left between them. This CDR3 comprises 15 residues. CDR1 and CDR2 from the germline V gene are WNHNN and SYGVQD (reference sequence). Here the CDR3 DNA reads TGCGCCAGCAGTGTGGGGCGGGGGCCTTCCTACGAGCAGTACTTC. Its protein is CASSVGRGPSYEQYF.

The chain combines TRBV7-9 with TRBJ2-5; D gene uncertain. This CDR3 region has 11 residues. Between the trimmed V and J ends, which lost 4 bases and 3 bases, there was a span of 3 bases. Germline assignment: CDR1 SEHNR and CDR2 FQNEAQ (reference sequence). The CDR3 nucleotides are TGTGCCAGCAGCTCGGAAGAGACCCAGTACTTC. Residues: CASSSEETQYF.

The chain uses TRBV10-3 and TRBJ2-7; 9 bases line up with TRBD2. The V and J ends lost 8 bases and 5 bases, in that order; junction bases with no gene match: 13. Germline V lookup: CDR1 ENHRY, CDR2 SYGVKD. The CDR3 sequence is 15 residues long. In DNA, the CDR3 is TGTGCCATCGGTGGCCTAGCGGGACCGTCCCACGAGCAGTACTTC. Protein: CAIGGLAGPSHEQYF.

This sequence joins TRBV9 and TRBJ1-1; D remains unclear. Germline V gene lookup returns CDR1 SGDLS and CDR2 YYNGEE. The V end was cut by 4 bases, the J end by 0 bases, with 10 bases between. The length of the CDR3 is 14 residues. In nucleotides, the CDR3 is TGTGCCAGCAGCTCAAACTTGGTGAACACTGAAGCTTTCTTT. It is translated as CASSSNLVNTEAFF.

The chain couples TRBV19 to TRBJ2-7, with 8 bases matching TRBD1. The CDR3 totals 18 residues. V trimming: 2 bases; J trimming: 0 bases; junction bases outside the gene matches: 12. Per germline, CDR1 LNHDA and CDR2 SQIVND (reference sequence). In DNA, the CDR3 is TGTGCCAGTAGTATACGTCACTATAGGACAGGGCTCTCCTACGAGCAGTACTTC. It encodes CASSIRHYRTGLSYEQYF.

This clone was detected a few times. This chain joins TRBV10-3 and TRBJ1-1; possible D gene TRBD1, 6 bases. The CDR3 has 13 amino acids. With 3 bases removed from V and 4 bases from J, the gap between germline ends came to 9 bases. The germline V gene has CDR1 ENHRY and CDR2 SYGVKD. CDR3 protein: CAISETGSTEAFF. The CDR3 region has the DNA TGTGCCATCAGTGAAACAGGGAGCACTGAAGCTTTCTTT.

The genes are TRBV28 and TRBJ1-1, with 8 bases that match TRBD1. CDR1 MDHEN and CDR2 SYDVKM come from the germline V gene. V lost 7 bases and J lost 2; bases outside the gene matches: 9. This CDR3 is built from 15 residues. The CDR3 DNA sequence: TGTGCCAGCATCCCGGAGGACAGGGCAAACACTGAAGCTTTCTTT. This gives the protein CASIPEDRANTEAFF.

This clone was observed a handful of times. The gene calls are TRBV6-5 and TRBJ2-7; D gene uncertain. Germline V gene lookup returns CDR1 MNHEY and CDR2 SVGAGI. CDR3 length: 12 amino acids. V dropped 6 bases and J dropped 4 bases, with 10 bases sitting between them. The CDR3 protein is CASRSRVYEQYF. The CDR3 DNA reads as TGTGCCAGCAGATCTCGGGTGTACGAGCAGTACTTC.

This clone appeared a single time. V and J are TRBV5-1 and TRBJ1-5; D gene unclear. CDR1 is SGHRS and CDR2 is YFSETQ in the germline V gene. The CDR3 consists of 16 residues. Trimming removed 4 bases from V and 0 bases from J, with 14 bases in between. The CDR3 coding sequence is TGCGCCAGCAGCCCTACCTCAGGTCCTAGCAATCAGCCCCAGCATTTT. It yields the protein CASSPTSGPSNQPQHF.

The chain recombines TRBV27 with TRBJ1-4; 8 bases are shared with TRBD1. The CDR3 totals 14 residues. The trim removed 7 bases at V and 7 bases at J, leaving 8 bases unmatched. Germline V lookup: CDR1 MNHEY, CDR2 SMNVEV (reference sequence). The DNA for the CDR3 is TGTGCCAGCACCAGACAGGGGTCGGGTGAAAAACTGTTTTTT. It encodes CASTRQGSGEKLFF.